The 18 T cell receptor beta chains below come from one sample, sequenced in a study of blood T cell repertoires in COVID-19. The protocol was immunoSEQ multiplex PCR, while the TCRdb copy is restricted to in-frame clones and leaves out a portion. The profile covers tens of thousands of clones, with 90% appearing a single time and about 3% taken by the ten largest. Material: peripheral blood. These receptors all stem from a man aged 50-60 years with active COVID-19.

V and J are TRBV24-1 and TRBJ2-1; D not certain. The CDR3 is 12 amino acids. CDR1 and CDR2 (germline): KGHDR, SFDVKD. Trimming cost V 9 bases and J 10 bases, with 15 bases left between them. The CDR3 protein is CATSSVLGEQFF. The DNA for the CDR3 is TGTGCCACCTCCTCGGTCCTAGGCGAGCAGTTCTTC.

V usage is TRBV28 and J usage is TRBJ2-3; 14 bases are a match to TRBD2. The germline V gene encodes CDR1 MDHEN and CDR2 SYDVKM. J lost 6 bases, V lost 4 bases, and 18 bases had no gene match. The length of the CDR3 is 20 residues. The CDR3 here is CASSSPGLAGAQSLLDTQYF. The DNA of the CDR3 is TGTGCCAGCAGTTCCCCGGGACTAGCGGGGGCACAATCGCTTTTGGATACGCAGTATTTT.

This sequence joins TRBV28 and TRBJ2-7; 8 positions match TRBD2. J gave up 8 bases and V 7 bases, and 16 bases lay outside the gene matches. CDR1 is MDHEN and CDR2 is SYDVKM in the germline V gene. This CDR3 has 15 residues. The CDR3 coding sequence is TGTGCCAGCACCGACGGGGGGGCCGGCCCCTCTCAGCAGTACTTC. Translated: CASTDGGAGPSQQYF.

V usage is TRBV28 and J usage is TRBJ2-1, with 8 bases that match TRBD2. The CDR3 extends over 15 amino acids. Germline CDR1 reads MDHEN; CDR2 reads SYDVKM. Trimming removed 3 bases from V and 8 bases from J; junction bases left unmatched: 9. CDR3 region: CASSLGLGVGDEQFF. Here the CDR3 DNA reads TGTGCCAGCAGTTTGGGACTAGGGGTCGGGGATGAGCAGTTCTTC.

This clone appeared a single time. The chain is built from TRBV28 and TRBJ1-6; D may be TRBD1 (6 bases). CDR1 is MDHEN, CDR2 SYDVKM, per germline. V was clipped by 8 bases and J by 2 bases, with 10 bases between them. The CDR3 runs to 14 residues. Here the CDR3 DNA reads TGTGCCAGCGCGGGGGCGCCCTATAATTCACCCCTCCACTTT. It yields the protein CASAGAPYNSPLHF.

The J gene is TRBJ2-5, the V gene TRBV9, with 11 bases fitting TRBD2. The germline V gene has CDR1 SGDLS and CDR2 YYNGEE. The CDR3 sequence is 15 residues long. Losses at the gene ends were 0 bases for V and 5 bases for J; bases not matched to a gene: 3. The CDR3 sequence: CASSVGTSGGETQYF. CDR3 coding DNA: TGTGCCAGCAGCGTAGGCACTAGCGGGGGCGAGACCCAGTACTTC.

The chain has TRBV30 and TRBJ1-5; TRBD1 is a possible D gene (6 bases). CDR3 length: 13 amino acids. Germline assignment: CDR1 GTSNPN and CDR2 SVGIG (reference sequence). The V end lost 7 bases, the J end lost 2 bases, and 12 bases lay between the germline ends. The chain's CDR3 is CALQGPGNQPQHF. DNA of the CDR3: TGTGCCTTACAGGGCCCGGGCAATCAGCCCCAGCATTTT. The full variable domain, its missing parts supplied by reference TRBV30 and TRBJ1-5, is SQTIHQWPATLVQPVGSPLSLECTVEGTSNPNLYWYRQAAGRGLQLLFYSVGIGQISSEVPQNLSASRPQDRQFILSSKKLLLSDSGFYLCALQGPGNQPQHFGDGTRLSIL.

The chain links TRBV5-1 to TRBJ1-6, with D possibly being TRBD1 (6 bases). V was trimmed by 4 bases and J by 3 bases, leaving 14 bases between them. This CDR3 has 16 amino acids. Germline V gene sequence: CDR1 SGHRS, CDR2 YFSETQ. CDR3 DNA sequence: TGCGCCAGCAGCAGAGACGGACAGAACTATAATTCACCCCTCCACTTT. It is translated as CASSRDGQNYNSPLHF.

This chain connects TRBV3-1 (or the pseudogene TRBV3-2) to TRBJ2-5; TRBD2 might be the D (5 bases). Germline V gene data show CDR1 as LGHDT and CDR2 as YNNKEL (reference sequence). Deletions cut 4 bases from V and 1 base from J, with 10 bases between. This CDR3 is built from 14 residues. This chain's CDR3 is CASSPPRAQETQYF. CDR3 coding DNA: TGTGCCAGCAGCCCTCCGAGGGCCCAAGAGACCCAGTACTTC.

The chain couples TRBV2 to TRBJ1-2; TRBD1 agrees at 12 bases. From germline, CDR1 is SNHLY and CDR2 FYNNEI. This CDR3 is 15 amino acids long. The trim removed 4 bases at V and 3 bases at J, leaving 3 bases unmatched. The DNA for the CDR3 is TGTGCCAGCAGTGGGGACAGGGGGCGCGACTATGGCTACACCTTC. Encoded protein: CASSGDRGRDYGYTF.

This rearrangement joins TRBV27 to TRBJ1-5; D unclear. The CDR3 consists of 15 residues. Trimming removed 6 bases at V and 0 bases at J, with 12 bases between. CDR1 MNHEY and CDR2 SMNVEV come from the germline V gene (reference sequence). The CDR3 loop is CASSLALISNQPQHF. In nucleotides, the CDR3 is TGTGCCAGCAGCCTAGCGCTTATTAGCAATCAGCCCCAGCATTTT.

About this clone: The sample holds other DNA sequences that translate to the same CDR3. The rearrangement joins TRBV4-3 to TRBJ2-3, with 13 bases that match TRBD2. Germline assignment: CDR1 LGHNA and CDR2 YSLEER. The CDR3 has 17 residues. The trim removed 1 base at V and 2 bases at J, leaving 3 bases unmatched. The CDR3: CASSQGGLAGNTDTQYF. The CDR3, as DNA: TGCGCCAGCAGCCAAGGGGGACTAGCGGGGAACACAGATACGCAGTATTTT.

The chain has TRBV3-1 (or the pseudogene TRBV3-2) and TRBJ1-4; D is possibly TRBD1 (5 bases). Germline-derived CDR1 and CDR2 are LGHDT and YNNKEL (reference sequence). The CDR3 spans 18 residues. V lost 0 bases and J 0 bases, leaving 14 bases between the germline ends. CDR3 loop: CASSQDLQGGSTNEKLFF. The CDR3 DNA reads TGTGCCAGCAGCCAAGATTTGCAGGGAGGGTCAACTAATGAAAAACTGTTTTTT.

This chain connects TRBV2 to TRBJ1-2, with TRBD1 as a possible D gene (5 bases). The CDR3 consists of 12 residues. V was cut by 4 bases and J by 8 bases, with 11 bases left in between. CDR1 is SNHLY, CDR2 FYNNEI, per germline. This chain's CDR3 is CASSVREGGYTF. DNA of the CDR3: TGTGCCAGCAGTGTGAGGGAGGGGGGCTACACCTTC. The full variable domain, its missing parts supplied by reference TRBV2 and TRBJ1-2, is EPEVTQTPSHQVTQMGQEVILRCVPISNHLYFYWYRQILGQKVEFLVSFYNNEISEKSEIFDDQFSVERPDGSNFTLKIRSTKLEDSAMYFCASSVREGGYTFGSGTRLTVV.

The chain has TRBV20-1 and TRBJ2-2; weak D call: TRBD2 (7 bases). This CDR3 has 16 residues. Germline CDR1 reads DFQATT; CDR2 reads SNEGSKA (reference sequence). The V end was cut by 3 bases, the J end by 0 bases, with 14 bases between. This CDR3 is CSASRRGGTNTGELFF. Here the CDR3 DNA reads TGCAGTGCTAGTCGGAGGGGGGGGACGAACACCGGGGAGCTGTTTTTT.

This clone was seen only once. V is TRBV6-5 and J is TRBJ2-3, with 9 bases aligning to TRBD2. The CDR3 consists of 15 residues. In germline, CDR1 is MNHEY, CDR2 SVGAGI. J lost 4 bases, V lost 6 bases, and 8 bases had no gene match. CDR3 in amino acids: CASRKAGGRSDTQYF. DNA of the CDR3: TGTGCCAGCAGAAAAGCGGGGGGCCGGTCAGATACGCAGTATTTT.

This clone was seen once. The J gene is TRBJ2-6, the V gene TRBV28; 9 bases are shared with TRBD1. The CDR3 consists of 15 residues. With 5 bases clipped from V and 2 bases from J, the junction kept 1 base outside the gene matches. Per the germline V gene, CDR1 is MDHEN and CDR2 is SYDVKM. DNA of the CDR3: TGTGCCAGCAGTCGACAGGGGGCTGGGGCCAACGTCCTGACTTTC. Translating gives CASSRQGAGANVLTF.

This sequence joins TRBV12-3 or TRBV12-4 and TRBJ2-5; 8 bases map to TRBD2. With 5 bases clipped from V and 5 bases from J, the junction kept 4 bases outside the gene matches. The CDR3 sequence is 13 residues long. As DNA, the CDR3 is TGTGCCAGCAGTATCGGGGGGGCTGAGACCCAGTACTTC. The encoded protein is CASSIGGAETQYF.